One and the same sample provided the 14 T cell receptor beta chains below, sequenced in a study of human T cells and chemical hapten exposure. TCRdb reanalysed the RACE reads using MiXCR and keeps one entry per CDR3 protein. There are about 140,000 distinct CDR3 sequences in the sample; 12% occur only once, and more than 1.1% lies in the top ten. This sample's time point: patch test 2, 6 weeks after DPC sensitization. Noted treatment: therapeutic diphenylcyclopropenone sensitization with weekly scalp DPC. The sequencing here drew on whole blood, taken in connection with sensitization to the hapten diphenylcyclopropenone (DPC). The receptors come from a woman aged 45-65 years with alopecia areata. Some clones in this sample may be carry-over from other donors' samples.

This clonotype was observed a few times. The chain carries TRBV21-1 and TRBJ2-6; TRBD1 is the table's D call and was not checked against the DNA. TRBV21-1 is reported as a pseudogene. The CDR3 is 19 amino acids. The CDR3 sequence is CASSKEKAARASGANVLTF. CDR3 nucleotide sequence: TGTGCCAGCAGCAAAGAGAAGGCAGCCAGGGCTTCTGGGGCCAACGTCCTGACTTTC.

This clonotype was counted ten times or more. The chain combines TRBV6-5 with TRBJ1-3; D unresolved. Trimming stripped 0 bases from V and 0 bases from J, with 12 bases between. The CDR3 spans 17 residues. Germline CDR1 MNHEY, CDR2 SVGAGI. The CDR3, as DNA: TGTGCCAGCAGTTACTCGAATACGGTTAGCTCTGGAAACACCATATATTTT. Protein product: CASSYSNTVSSGNTIYF.

This clonotype was seen a handful of times. This chain uses TRBV18 with TRBJ2-7; D perhaps matches TRBD1 (6 bases). Germline-derived CDR1 and CDR2 are KGHSH and LQKENI. The CDR3 spans 13 residues. V shed 5 bases and J shed 3 bases, with 11 bases lying between them. CDR3 region: CASSSNRDYEQYF. The CDR3 nucleotides are TGTGCCAGCTCATCTAACAGGGACTACGAGCAGTACTTC.

This clonotype was found a few times. The chain links TRBV27 to TRBJ2-1; TRBD2 agrees at 16 bases. V was pared by 3 bases and J by 9 bases, with 11 bases of the junction left unmatched. The CDR3 consists of 18 residues. Germline loops: CDR1 MNHEY, CDR2 SMNVEV (reference sequence). CDR3 in amino acids: CASSFNTGTSGRASEQFF. CDR3 coding DNA: TGTGCCAGCAGTTTTAACACAGGGACTAGCGGGAGGGCCAGTGAGCAGTTCTTC.

The chain links TRBV18 to TRBJ1-1; 9 bases are a match to TRBD1. CDR3 length equals 15 residues. Trimming at V came to 5 bases and at J to 6 bases, leaving 10 bases not matched to a gene. The germline CDR1 and CDR2 sequences are KGHSH and LQKENI. The CDR3: CASSATGTGPSEAFF. CDR3 bases: TGTGCCAGCTCAGCGACCGGGACAGGGCCTTCTGAAGCTTTCTTT. The variable domain in full, completed from reference TRBV18 and TRBJ1-1, reads NAGVMQNPRHLVRRRGQEARLRCSPMKGHSHVYWYRQLPEEGLKFMVYLQKENIIDESGMPKERFSAEFPKEGPSILRIQQVVRGDSAAYFCASSATGTGPSEAFFGQGTRLTVV.

The chain has TRBV11-2 and TRBJ2-1, with D possibly TRBD2 on 6 matching bases. CDR3 length equals 15 residues. The germline V gene has CDR1 SGHAT and CDR2 FQNNGV. Trimming took off 0 bases at V and 8 bases at J, with 14 bases between the two ends. The CDR3 here is CASSLEVPAGHEQFF. CDR3 in DNA: TGTGCCAGCAGCTTAGAGGTCCCCGCGGGGCATGAGCAGTTCTTC.

There are a few counts of this clonotype. This chain joins TRBV7-2 and TRBJ1-6, with D unresolved. Germline V CDR1 and CDR2: SGHTA, FQGNSA. The CDR3 consists of 15 residues. The V gene lost 3 bases and the J gene lost 7 bases, with 13 bases spanning the gap. CDR3 coding DNA: TGTGCCAGCAGCTTGGCAGGAGACCGAAATTCACCCCTCCACTTT. It encodes CASSLAGDRNSPLHF.

Note on this clonotype: Its ends do not fully match the called genes, so a read error is possible. The J gene is TRBJ1-2, the V gene TRBV18; 8 bases map to TRBD1. Germline assignment: CDR1 KGHSH and CDR2 LQKENI. The CDR3 length is 13 residues. The CDR3 DNA follows: TGTGTCAGCTCACCGGGACAGGATTATGGCTACACCTTC. It yields the protein CVSSPGQDYGYTF.

In DNA, the CDR3 is TGTGCCTGGAGTAAAACGAACACTGAAGCTTTCTTT. Translation gives CAWSKTNTEAFF. The rearrangement uses TRBV30 and TRBJ1-1; D gene unclear. Per germline, CDR1 GTSNPN and CDR2 SVGIG (reference sequence). The CDR3 is made up of 12 amino acids. Trimming removed 2 bases at V and 1 base at J, with 5 bases between.

This clonotype was counted ten times or more. The chain combines TRBV6-5 with TRBJ2-5, with 11 bases fitting TRBD2. Unmatched junction bases numbered 11, after V lost 5 bases and J lost 3 bases. Germline V lookup: CDR1 MNHEY, CDR2 SVGAGI. The CDR3 covers 17 residues. CDR3 residues: CASSGTSGRGGEETQYF. The CDR3 region has the DNA TGTGCCAGCAGTGGTACTAGCGGGAGAGGGGGCGAAGAGACCCAGTACTTC.

Only a few counts were recorded for this clonotype. The chain has TRBV28 and TRBJ1-2; tentative D call: TRBD1 (5 bases). Germline CDR1 reads MDHEN; CDR2 reads SYDVKM. V shed 2 bases and J shed 8 bases, with 15 bases lying between them. The CDR3 covers 14 residues. The CDR3 coding sequence is TGTGCCAGCAGTTTACGTTGGGGGAGGAGCGGCTACACCTTC. This encodes CASSLRWGRSGYTF.

In its sample, this clonotype was seen a few times. The chain couples TRBV6-5 to TRBJ2-1; TRBD2 aligns across 14 bases. Germline CDR1 and CDR2: MNHEY and SVGAGI. The CDR3 loop spans 16 amino acids. V gave up 5 bases and J gave up 7 bases; unmatched junction bases: 7. CDR3 region: CASSRGTSGSRNEQFF. CDR3 sequence (DNA): TGTGCCAGCAGTCGCGGGACTAGCGGGAGTCGAAATGAGCAGTTCTTC.

As regards this clonotype: A read error may produce the germline difference seen at one junction end. This chain connects TRBV7-7 to TRBJ2-2; the D is unclear. This CDR3 is built from 15 residues. Germline-derived CDR1 and CDR2 are SSHAT and FNYEAQ (reference sequence). CDR3 nucleotide sequence: TGTGCTAGCACCCCCTCGGTGTCGAACACCGGGGAGCTGTTTTTT. It yields the protein CASTPSVSNTGELFF. The full variable domain, completed using reference TRBV7-7 and TRBJ2-2, is GAGVSQSPRYKVTKRGQDVTLRCDPISSHATLYWYQQALGQGPEFLTYFNYEAQPDKSGLPSDRFSAERPEGSISTLTIQRTEQRDSAMYRCASTPSVSNTGELFFGEGSRLTVL.

This sequence joins TRBV12-3 or TRBV12-4 and TRBJ2-3; 7 bases are shared with TRBD2. The V segment lost 3 bases and the J segment 4 bases; nucleotides outside the gene matches: 4. The CDR3 runs to 14 residues. CDR3 loop: CASSLGGRADTQYF. CDR3 bases: TGTGCCAGCAGTTTGGGGGGGAGAGCAGATACGCAGTATTTT.